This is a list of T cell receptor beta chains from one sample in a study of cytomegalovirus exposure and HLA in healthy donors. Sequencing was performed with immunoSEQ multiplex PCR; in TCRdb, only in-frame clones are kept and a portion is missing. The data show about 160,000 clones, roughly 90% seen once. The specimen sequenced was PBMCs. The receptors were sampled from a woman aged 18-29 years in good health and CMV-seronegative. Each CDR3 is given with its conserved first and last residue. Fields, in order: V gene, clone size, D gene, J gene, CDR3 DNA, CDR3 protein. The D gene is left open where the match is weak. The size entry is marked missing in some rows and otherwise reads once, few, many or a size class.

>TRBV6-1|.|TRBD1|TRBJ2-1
TGTGCCAGCAGTGAAGCCAGGGGGCTCTACAATGAGCAGTTCTTC
CASSEARGLYNEQFF
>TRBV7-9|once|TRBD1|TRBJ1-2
TGTGCCAGCAGTCTCGGACAGGGGTGGTATGGCTACACCTTC
CASSLGQGWYGYTF
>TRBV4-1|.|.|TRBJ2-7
TGCGCCAGCAGCCCGGGGCAGGGGTCCTACGAGCAGTACTTC
CASSPGQGSYEQYF
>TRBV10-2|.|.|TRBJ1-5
TGCGCCAGCAGTGAAAGGGGGTTGAATCAGCCCCAGCATTTT
CASSERGLNQPQHF
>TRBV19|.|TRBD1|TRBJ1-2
TGTGCCAGTAGTATAGATTTCAACAGGGGAACTGACACCTTC
CASSIDFNRGTDTF
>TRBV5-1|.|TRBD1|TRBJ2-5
TGCGCCAGCAGCTTGGTAGGGACAGTGTACCAAGAGACCCAGTACTTC
CASSLVGTVYQETQYF
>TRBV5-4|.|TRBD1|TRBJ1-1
TGTGCCAGCAGCTGGGGGGACAGCTGGAACACTGAAGCTTTCTTT
CASSWGDSWNTEAFF
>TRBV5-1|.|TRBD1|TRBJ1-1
TGCGCCAGCAGCATAGGGGACAGGACTAAGACTGAAGCTTTCTTT
CASSIGDRTKTEAFF
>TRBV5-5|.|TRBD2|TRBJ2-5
TGTGCCAGCATCGGGGGGAGGACCCGGGAGACCCAGTACTTC
CASIGGRTRETQYF
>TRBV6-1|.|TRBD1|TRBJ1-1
TGTGCCAGCAGAAGTACAGGGGGGGCTTTCTTT
CASRSTGGAFF
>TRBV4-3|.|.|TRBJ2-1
TGCGCCAGCAGCCACCACCGGGCAGGGGTAGGGCCCAGCTCCTACAATGAGCAGTTCTTC
CASSHHRAGVGPSSYNEQFF
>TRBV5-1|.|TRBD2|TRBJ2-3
TGCGCCAGCAGCTTGGAAAGCGGGAAGGGCACAGATACGCAGTATTTT
CASSLESGKGTDTQYF
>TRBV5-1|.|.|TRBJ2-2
TGCGCCAGCAGCAATCCCAGCGGCGCCGGGGAGCTGTTTTTT
CASSNPSGAGELFF
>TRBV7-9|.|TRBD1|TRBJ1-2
TGTGCCAGCAGCCCCACAGGGGCGGTTGACTATGGCTACACCTTC
CASSPTGAVDYGYTF
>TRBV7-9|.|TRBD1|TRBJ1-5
TGTGCCAGCAGCCGGACAGGGGGCGGGGGCAATCAGCCCCAGCATTTT
CASSRTGGGGNQPQHF
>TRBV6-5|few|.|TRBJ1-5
TGTGCCAGCAGACAACAGGGAAACAATCAGCCCCAGCATTTT
CASRQQGNNQPQHF
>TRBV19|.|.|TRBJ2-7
TGTGCCAGTAGTATCGATCCAGGGAACGACGAGCAGTACTTC
CASSIDPGNDEQYF
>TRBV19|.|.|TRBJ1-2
TGTGCCAGTAGTATCTCCGTAACTAACTATGGCTACACCTTC
CASSISVTNYGYTF
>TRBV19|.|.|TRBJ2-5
TGTGCCAGTAGTATAGAGGCCCGTCCCAAGACAACCCAGTACTTC
CASSIEARPKTTQYF
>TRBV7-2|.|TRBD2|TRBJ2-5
TGTGCCAGCAGCTTCAACGGGGGGGCCGTGTGGGAGACCCAGTACTTC
CASSFNGGAVWETQYF
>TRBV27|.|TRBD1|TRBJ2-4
TGTGCCAGCAGTTTGACAGGGCTAGACAAAAACATTCAGTACTTC
CASSLTGLDKNIQYF
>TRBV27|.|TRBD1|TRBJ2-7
TGTGCCAGCAGTTCGACCAGCACAGGGGGAATTGTTGGCTACGAGCAGTACTTC
CASSSTSTGGIVGYEQYF
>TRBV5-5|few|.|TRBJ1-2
TGTGCCAGCAGCTTTGGGAGCGGGGGCAACTATGGCTACACCTTC
CASSFGSGGNYGYTF
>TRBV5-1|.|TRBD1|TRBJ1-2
TGCGCCAGCAGCCCAGGGACAGGGGGACCCTATGGCTACACCTTC
CASSPGTGGPYGYTF